This TCR beta chain was sequenced during a study of T cell responses to AZD1222 COVID-19 vaccine (dated by TCRdb to about 2021). Regarding the complete study: AZD1222 recipients given second doses at about 4 weeks or at about 12 weeks were pooled, since spike-specific TCR depth and breadth were not found to differ between the two schedules. Trial participants were enrolled into age subgroups of 18-55, 56-69 and 70-plus years, which contained around 140, 26 and 57 TCR-sequenced participants, respectively. TCR sequencing was performed for roughly 250 trial participants, of whom around 200 were given two doses of AZD1222 and around 25 were given two doses of MenACWY control vaccine.

The CDR3 regions of human TCRbeta chains were analyzed by immunosequencing. The authors' pipeline ran thus. TCRs in the repertoires were matched against a reference library of SARS-CoV-2-specific TCRs that had been generated with the MIRA antigen-specificity platform. Breadth meant the fraction of unique TCRs that were SARS-CoV-2-associated, whereas depth meant the fraction of total T cells that were SARS-CoV-2-associated. Using the MIRA data, each spike-specific TCR was mapped to the spike region that the TCR reacts to and placed in a CD4 or CD8 class. Log10-transformed breadth and depth values were compared by one-way ANOVA with Sidak's multiple comparisons tests. TCRdb mirrors the immuneACCESS table, restricted to in-frame sequences. Some clones are absent from its copies; in checked studies, under half trace to an unresolved V gene, and the reason for the others is unknown. Clone size and the V and J calls come from that table; the DNA yielded D and trimming. For this sample the table gives 70,000 to 90,000 clones, of which about nine tenths were detected only once. 2.5% to 3.5% of the sample rests with the top ten.

As concerns this clone: Its antigen has not been determined. Qualities for individual bases were not recorded, and no much larger clone is one base off.

Looking up the germline V gene (reference sequence) yields CDR1 GTSNPN and CDR2 SVGIG. Including cysteine and phenylalanine, the CDR3 has 13 amino acids. Only the CDR3 portion is preserved as DNA: 39 bases, with reading frame beginning at the first base. Trimming takes 2 bases off V and 7 bases off J; junction bases not matched to a gene: 5. In light of the paper, this sample's time point label describes: baseline before first vaccination. Vaccinee samples were obtained from the UK trials COV001 and COV002, which included a single-blind randomized controlled phase 2/3 trial of AZD1222 (ChAdOx1 nCoV-19) in healthy adults. For TCRbeta chain sequencing, PBMC samples from trial participants were taken at day 0 and at day 28 after the second dose. Results and caveats for the whole study, not just this receptor: A significant rise in spike-specific TCR breadth and depth was observed after two AZD1222 doses relative to day 0 and relative to MenACWY recipients. Participants were mostly white British and included more females than males, and it was suggested by the authors that clonal diversity may have been underestimated. Conclusions about previously exposed vaccinees are limited because only 5 or 6 AZD1222 recipients were SARS-CoV-2 seropositive at baseline. The 56-69-year group was small, and its depth increase did not reach significance, likely because of low power. The whole spike protein was spanned by vaccine-associated CD4 TCRs, and dominant responses were seen in regions 160-218 and 743-854. Epitopes outside the regions mutated in the B.1.351 and B.1.1.7 variants were reportedly recognized by nearly half of the unique spike-specific TCRs. Because no day 14 peak-response samples were available, repertoires were characterized only after the peak T cell response.

The sequence was collected from an adult in good health. The starting material was peripheral blood, obtained on day 0 of AZD1222 vaccination. This sequence uses TRBV30 and TRBJ2-7; 10 central bases correspond to TRBD2. The CDR3 region has the sequence CAWSLAGVREQYF. The bases are TGTGCCTGGAGTCTAGCGGGAGTTCGGGAGCAGTACTTC.